This T cell receptor (beta chain) was captured by sequencing in a study of blood T cell repertoires in COVID-19. Cohort 3 donors were reported recovered after two negative PCRs, clearance, or symptom resolution. The ends were cut back, 3 bases at V and 0 bases at J, with 9 bases in the middle. Germline lookup yields CDR1 ENHRY and CDR2 SYGVKD. This CDR3 spans 15 amino acids. Method: immunoSEQ multiplex PCR; TCRdb's copy keeps in-frame clones and lacks some. The sample yields hundreds of thousands of clones, about 87% seen once. The clonotype was recovered from a woman between 45 and 60 years old who had recovered from COVID-19. J is TRBJ2-1 and V is TRBV10-3, with D tentatively TRBD2 (7 bases). The sequenced material came from PBMCs or T cells enriched from blood (not recorded which). CDR3 sequence reads: CAISDAGASYNEQFF. CDR3 nucleotide sequence: TGTGCCATCAGTGATGCGGGGGCCTCCTACAATGAGCAGTTCTTC.